This TCR beta chain was sequenced in a study of T cell responses to AZD1222 COVID-19 vaccine. Clones were sequenced by immunoSEQ multiplex PCR, and TCRdb holds only the in-frame ones, with some missing. This sample has 65,000 to 85,000 clones, with around 88% found just once. General observations from the study: Repertoire samples came only from after the peak T cell response.

Notes on this clone: Its antigen is unknown.

The source was peripheral blood, collected 28 days after the second dose of the MenACWY control vaccine. The TCR sequence derives from an adult who received the MenACWY meningococcal vaccine as a control.

The CDR3 protein is CASSPPRVEGPEAFF. CDR3 bases: TGTGCCAGCAGCCCGCCCCGGGTGGAAGGCCCTGAAGCTTTCTTT. The chain is built from TRBV7-9 and TRBJ1-1; D is undetermined. Trimming cost V 5 bases and J 6 bases, with 19 bases left between them. Germline loops: CDR1 SEHNR, CDR2 FQNEAQ (reference sequence). The CDR3 has 15 residues.